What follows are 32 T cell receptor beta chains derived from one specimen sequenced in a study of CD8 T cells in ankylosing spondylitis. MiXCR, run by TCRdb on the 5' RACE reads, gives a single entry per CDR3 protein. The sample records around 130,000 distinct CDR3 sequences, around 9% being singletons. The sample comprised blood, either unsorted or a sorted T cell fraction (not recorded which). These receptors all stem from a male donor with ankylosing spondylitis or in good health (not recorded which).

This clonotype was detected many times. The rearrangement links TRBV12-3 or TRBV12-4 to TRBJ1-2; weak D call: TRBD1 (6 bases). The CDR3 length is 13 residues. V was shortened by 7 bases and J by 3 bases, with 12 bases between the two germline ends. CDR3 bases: TGTGCCAGCACGGAGGGGGGGTACTATGGCTACACCTTC. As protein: CASTEGGYYGYTF.

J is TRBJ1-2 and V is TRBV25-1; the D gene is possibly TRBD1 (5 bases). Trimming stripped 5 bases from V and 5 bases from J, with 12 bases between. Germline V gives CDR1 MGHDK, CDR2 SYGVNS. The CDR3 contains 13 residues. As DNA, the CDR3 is TGTGCCAGCAGTTCGGGGGTTTGGTATGGCTACACCTTC. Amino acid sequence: CASSSGVWYGYTF.

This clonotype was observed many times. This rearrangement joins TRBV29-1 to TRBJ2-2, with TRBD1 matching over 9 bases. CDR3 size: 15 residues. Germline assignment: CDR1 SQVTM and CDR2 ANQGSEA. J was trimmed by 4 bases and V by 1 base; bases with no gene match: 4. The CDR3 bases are TGCAGCGTTGAAGGTGACAGGGGGGTCACCGGGGAGCTGTTTTTT. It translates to CSVEGDRGVTGELFF.

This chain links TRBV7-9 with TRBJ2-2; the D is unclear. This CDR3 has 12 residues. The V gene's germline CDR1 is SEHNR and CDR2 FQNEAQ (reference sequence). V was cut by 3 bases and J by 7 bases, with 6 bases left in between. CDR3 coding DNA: TGTGCCAGCAGCTTTCTCCTCGGGGAGCTGTTTTTT. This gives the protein CASSFLLGELFF.

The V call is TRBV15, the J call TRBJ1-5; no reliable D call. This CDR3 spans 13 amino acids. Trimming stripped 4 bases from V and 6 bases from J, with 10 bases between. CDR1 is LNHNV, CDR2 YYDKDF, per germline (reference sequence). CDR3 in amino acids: CATSISRFQPQHF. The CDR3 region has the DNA TGTGCCACCAGCATCTCCAGGTTTCAGCCCCAGCATTTT.

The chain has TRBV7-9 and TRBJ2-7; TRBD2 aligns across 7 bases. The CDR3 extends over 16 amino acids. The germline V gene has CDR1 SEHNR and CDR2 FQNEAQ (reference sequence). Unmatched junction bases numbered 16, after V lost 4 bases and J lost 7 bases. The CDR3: CASSSRVQGEAGEQYF. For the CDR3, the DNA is TGTGCCAGCAGCTCCCGGGTCCAGGGCGAAGCGGGGGAGCAGTACTTC. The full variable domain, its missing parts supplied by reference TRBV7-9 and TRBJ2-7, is DTGVSQNPRHKITKRGQNVTFRCDPISEHNRLYWYRQTLGQGPEFLTYFQNEAQLEKSRLLSDRFSAERPKGSFSTLEIQRTEQGDSAMYLCASSSRVQGEAGEQYFGPGTRLTVT.

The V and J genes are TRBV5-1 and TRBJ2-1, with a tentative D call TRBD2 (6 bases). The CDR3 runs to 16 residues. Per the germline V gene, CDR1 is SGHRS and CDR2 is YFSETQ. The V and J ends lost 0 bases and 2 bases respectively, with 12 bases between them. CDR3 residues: CASSLDQRAAYNEQFF. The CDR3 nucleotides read TGCGCCAGCAGCTTGGACCAGCGGGCCGCCTACAATGAGCAGTTCTTC.

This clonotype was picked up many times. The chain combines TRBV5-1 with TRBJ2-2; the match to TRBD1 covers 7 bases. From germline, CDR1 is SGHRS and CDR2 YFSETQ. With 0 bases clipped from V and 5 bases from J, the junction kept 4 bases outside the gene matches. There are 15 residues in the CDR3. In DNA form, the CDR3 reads TGCGCCAGCAGCTTGGAGGGGGCGATAACCGGGGAGCTGTTTTTT. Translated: CASSLEGAITGELFF.

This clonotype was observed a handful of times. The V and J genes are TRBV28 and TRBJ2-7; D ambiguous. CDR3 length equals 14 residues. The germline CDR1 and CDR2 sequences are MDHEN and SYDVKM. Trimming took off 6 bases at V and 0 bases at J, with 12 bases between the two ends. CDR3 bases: TGTGCCAGCAGAACCGACCAGGTCTCCTACGAGCAGTACTTC. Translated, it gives CASRTDQVSYEQYF.

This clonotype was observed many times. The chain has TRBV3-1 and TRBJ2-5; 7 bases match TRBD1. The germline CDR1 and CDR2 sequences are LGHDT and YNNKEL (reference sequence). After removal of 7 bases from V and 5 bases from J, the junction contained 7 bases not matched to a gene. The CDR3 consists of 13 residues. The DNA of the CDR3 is TGTGCCAGCAAGCCGACAGGGCTGGAGACCCAGTACTTC. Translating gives CASKPTGLETQYF.

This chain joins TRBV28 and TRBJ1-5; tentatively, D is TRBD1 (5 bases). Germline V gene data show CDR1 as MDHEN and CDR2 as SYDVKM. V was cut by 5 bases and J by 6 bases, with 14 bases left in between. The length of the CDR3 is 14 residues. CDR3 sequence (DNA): TGTGCCAGCAGTCGAGCCCTTGGGGGTCAGCCCCAGCATTTT. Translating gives CASSRALGGQPQHF.

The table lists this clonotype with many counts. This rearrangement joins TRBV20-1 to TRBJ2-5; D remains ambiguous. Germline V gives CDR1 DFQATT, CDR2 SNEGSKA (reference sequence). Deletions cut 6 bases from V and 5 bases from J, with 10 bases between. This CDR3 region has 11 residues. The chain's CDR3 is CSARLGETQYF. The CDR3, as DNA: TGCAGTGCGCGGTTGGGCGAGACCCAGTACTTC.

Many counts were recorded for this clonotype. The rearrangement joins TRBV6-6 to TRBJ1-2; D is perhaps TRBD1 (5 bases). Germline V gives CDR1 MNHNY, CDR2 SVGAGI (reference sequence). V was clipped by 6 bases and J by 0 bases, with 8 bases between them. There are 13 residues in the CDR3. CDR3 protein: CASSRGANYGYTF. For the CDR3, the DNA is TGTGCCAGCAGCCGAGGGGCTAACTATGGCTACACCTTC.

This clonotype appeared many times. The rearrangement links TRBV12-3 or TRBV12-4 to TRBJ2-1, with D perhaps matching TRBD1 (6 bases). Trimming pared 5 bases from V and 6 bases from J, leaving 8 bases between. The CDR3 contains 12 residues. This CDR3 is CASSPGVNEQFF. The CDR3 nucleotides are TGTGCCAGCAGTCCAGGGGTCAATGAGCAGTTCTTC.

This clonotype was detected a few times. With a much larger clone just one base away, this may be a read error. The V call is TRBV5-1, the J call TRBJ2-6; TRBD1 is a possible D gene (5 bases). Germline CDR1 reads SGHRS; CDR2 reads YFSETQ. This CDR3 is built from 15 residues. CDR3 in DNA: TGCGCCAGCAGCCCGTTAACTTCTGGGGCCAACGGCCTGACTTTC. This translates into CASSPLTSGANGLTF.

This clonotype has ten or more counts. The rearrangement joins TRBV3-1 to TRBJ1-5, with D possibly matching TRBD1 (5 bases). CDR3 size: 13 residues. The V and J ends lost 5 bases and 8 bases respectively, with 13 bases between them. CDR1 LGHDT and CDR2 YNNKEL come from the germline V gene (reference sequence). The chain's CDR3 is CASSSGGEKPQHF. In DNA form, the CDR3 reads TGTGCCAGCAGCTCCGGGGGGGAGAAGCCCCAGCATTTT.

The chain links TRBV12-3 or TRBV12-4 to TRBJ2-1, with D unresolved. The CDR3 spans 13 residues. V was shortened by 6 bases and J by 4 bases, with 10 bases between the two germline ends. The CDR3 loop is CASRGQTYNEQFF. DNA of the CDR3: TGTGCCAGCAGAGGGCAGACATACAATGAGCAGTTCTTC.

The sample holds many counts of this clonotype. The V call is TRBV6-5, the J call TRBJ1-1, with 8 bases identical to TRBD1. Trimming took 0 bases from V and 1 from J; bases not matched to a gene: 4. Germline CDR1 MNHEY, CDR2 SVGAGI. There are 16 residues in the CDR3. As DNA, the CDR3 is TGTGCCAGCAGTTACTCCCCCGGGACAGGGAACACTGAAGCTTTCTTT. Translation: CASSYSPGTGNTEAFF.

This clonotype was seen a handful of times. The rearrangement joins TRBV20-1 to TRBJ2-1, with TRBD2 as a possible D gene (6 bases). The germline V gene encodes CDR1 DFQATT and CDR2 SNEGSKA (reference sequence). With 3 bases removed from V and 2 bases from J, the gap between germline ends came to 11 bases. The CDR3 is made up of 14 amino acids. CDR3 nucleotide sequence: TGCAGTGCTAGTCCCCGACTAGCCTACAATGAGCAGTTCTTC. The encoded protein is CSASPRLAYNEQFF.

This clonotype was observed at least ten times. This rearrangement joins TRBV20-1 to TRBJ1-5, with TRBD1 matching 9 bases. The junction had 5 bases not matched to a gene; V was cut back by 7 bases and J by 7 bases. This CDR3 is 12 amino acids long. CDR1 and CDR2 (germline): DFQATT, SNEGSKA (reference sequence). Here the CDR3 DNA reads TGCAGTGGCGGGACAGGGAGCCAGCCCCAGCATTTT. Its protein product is CSGGTGSQPQHF.

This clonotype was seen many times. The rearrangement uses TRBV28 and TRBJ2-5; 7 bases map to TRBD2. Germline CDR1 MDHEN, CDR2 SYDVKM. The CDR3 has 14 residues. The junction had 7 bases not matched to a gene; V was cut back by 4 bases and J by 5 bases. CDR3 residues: CASSYRLAGETQYF. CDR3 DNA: TGTGCCAGCAGTTACAGACTAGCCGGGGAGACCCAGTACTTC.

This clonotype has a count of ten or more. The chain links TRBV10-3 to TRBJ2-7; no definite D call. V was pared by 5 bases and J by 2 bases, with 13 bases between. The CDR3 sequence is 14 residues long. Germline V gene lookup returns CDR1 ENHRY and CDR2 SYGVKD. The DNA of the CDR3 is TGTGCCATCAGTTCAAGTGTTAAACCCTACGAGCAGTACTTC. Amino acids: CAISSSVKPYEQYF.

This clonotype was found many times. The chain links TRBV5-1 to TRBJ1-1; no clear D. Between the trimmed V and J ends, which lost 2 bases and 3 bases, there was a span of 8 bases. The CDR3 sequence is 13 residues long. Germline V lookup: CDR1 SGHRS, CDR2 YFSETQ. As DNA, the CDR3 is TGCGCCAGCAGCTTTATTATCGACACTGAAGCTTTCTTT. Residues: CASSFIIDTEAFF.

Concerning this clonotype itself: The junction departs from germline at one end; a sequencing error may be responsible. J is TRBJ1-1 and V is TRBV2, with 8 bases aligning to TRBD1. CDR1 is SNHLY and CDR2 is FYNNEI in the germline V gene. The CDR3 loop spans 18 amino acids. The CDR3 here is CTSRPDRRQGTEGTEAFF. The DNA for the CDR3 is TGTACCAGCAGACCCGACCGTAGACAGGGGACAGAGGGCACTGAAGCTTTCTTT.

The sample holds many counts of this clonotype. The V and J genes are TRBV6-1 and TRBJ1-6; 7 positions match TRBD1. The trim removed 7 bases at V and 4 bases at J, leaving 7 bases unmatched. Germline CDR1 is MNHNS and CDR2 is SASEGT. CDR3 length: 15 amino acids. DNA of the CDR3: TGTGCCAGCAAAACAGGGGATGGATATAATTCACCCCTCCACTTT. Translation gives CASKTGDGYNSPLHF.

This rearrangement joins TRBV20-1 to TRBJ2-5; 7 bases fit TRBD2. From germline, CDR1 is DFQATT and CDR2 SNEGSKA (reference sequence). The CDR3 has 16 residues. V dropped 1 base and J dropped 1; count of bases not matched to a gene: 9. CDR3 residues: CSARGWVAGTQETQYF. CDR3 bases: TGCAGTGCTAGAGGGTGGGTAGCGGGTACCCAAGAGACCCAGTACTTC.

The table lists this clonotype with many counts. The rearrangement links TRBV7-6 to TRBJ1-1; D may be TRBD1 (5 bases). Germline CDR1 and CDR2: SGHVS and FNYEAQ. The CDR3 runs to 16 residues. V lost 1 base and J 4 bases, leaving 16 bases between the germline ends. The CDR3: CASSLVERGPRTEAFF. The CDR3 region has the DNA TGTGCCAGCAGCTTAGTTGAACGGGGCCCCCGCACTGAAGCTTTCTTT.

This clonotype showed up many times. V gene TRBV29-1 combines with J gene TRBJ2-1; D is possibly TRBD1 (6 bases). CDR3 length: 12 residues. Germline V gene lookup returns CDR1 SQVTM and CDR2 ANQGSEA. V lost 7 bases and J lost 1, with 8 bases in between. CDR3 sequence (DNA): TGCAGCGGAGGGACATCCTACAATGAGCAGTTCTTC. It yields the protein CSGGTSYNEQFF.

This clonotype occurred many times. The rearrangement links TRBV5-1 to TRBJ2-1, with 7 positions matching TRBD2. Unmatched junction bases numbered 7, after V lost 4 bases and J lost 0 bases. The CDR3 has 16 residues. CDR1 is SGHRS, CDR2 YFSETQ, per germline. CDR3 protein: CASSRIAGASYNEQFF. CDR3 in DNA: TGCGCCAGCAGCAGAATAGCGGGCGCCTCCTACAATGAGCAGTTCTTC.

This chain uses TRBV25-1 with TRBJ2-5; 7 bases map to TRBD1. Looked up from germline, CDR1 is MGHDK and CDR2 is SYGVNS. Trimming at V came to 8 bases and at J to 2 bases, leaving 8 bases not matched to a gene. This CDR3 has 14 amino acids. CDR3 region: CASPPDRIQETQYF. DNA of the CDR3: TGTGCCAGCCCCCCGGACAGGATTCAAGAGACCCAGTACTTC.

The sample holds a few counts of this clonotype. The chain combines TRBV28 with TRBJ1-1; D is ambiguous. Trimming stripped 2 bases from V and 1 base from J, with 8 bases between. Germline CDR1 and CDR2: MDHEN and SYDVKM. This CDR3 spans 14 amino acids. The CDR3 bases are TGTGCCAGCAGTTTACTACACACGAACACTGAAGCTTTCTTT. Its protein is CASSLLHTNTEAFF.

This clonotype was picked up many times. In DNA form, the CDR3 reads TGTGCCAGCAGCCGGGTGGATACGCAGTATTTT. Residues: CASSRVDTQYF. The chain has TRBV7-9 and TRBJ2-3; D not certain. V was trimmed by 5 bases and J by 6 bases, leaving 6 bases between them. CDR3 length equals 11 residues. CDR1 is SEHNR, CDR2 FQNEAQ, per germline (reference sequence). Filled out from reference TRBV7-9 and TRBJ2-3, the complete variable domain reads DTGVSQNPRHKITKRGQNVTFRCDPISEHNRLYWYRQTLGQGPEFLTYFQNEAQLEKSRLLSDRFSAERPKGSFSTLEIQRTEQGDSAMYLCASSRVDTQYFGPGTRLTVL.